This TCR beta chain was retrieved from a study of yellow fever vaccine responses in identical twins. Study results and limitations: Reportedly, twins' vaccine T cell responses looked partly convergent and partly personalized.

CDR3 length: 13 amino acids. Germline CDR1 MDHEN, CDR2 SYDVKM. Germline trimming cut 8 bases from V and 11 bases from J; bases unmatched to any gene: 12. TCRdb recomputed calls from the RT-PCR reads with MiXCR, one row per CDR3 protein. The table includes 1,500 to 2,000 distinct CDR3 sequences, over 65% detected once. As to this clonotype: The antigen is undetermined.

The clonotype comes from a woman in her late teens or twenties who received the yellow fever vaccine. This sequence joins TRBV28 and TRBJ2-7; 10 nucleotides align to TRBD2. The starting material was T cells from blood (PBMCs), unsorted or a sorted subset (not recorded which), obtained before or after yellow fever vaccination (not recorded which). CDR3 in amino acids: CASSGASGRVKYF. As DNA, the CDR3 is TGTGCCAGCTCAGGGGCTAGCGGGAGAGTAAAGTACTTC.